This note documents a single T cell receptor (beta chain) sequence. The antigen remains undetermined. This specimen comes from a study of vaccination effects on CD4 cells after COVID-19. Study-wide findings and caveats: Marked clonal contraction of both clone types appeared late after vaccination.

Ahead of sequencing, the ViraFEST assay grew antigen-specific CD4+ T cells using viral peptide pools. After roughly eleven days in culture, the CD4+ T cells were isolated. Two doses of BNT162b2 or mRNA-1273 vaccine were administered to participants. Recipients of the vaccine had no prior SARS-CoV-2 infection and negative nucleocapsid antibodies. The repertoire was sequenced with immunoSEQ multiplex PCR; TCRdb's copy has only in-frame clones and lacks some. The repertoire holds 20,000 to 25,000 clones, 70% to 80% seen once, with approximately 10% in the top ten. Germline CDR1 LGHNA, CDR2 YNFKEQ. The CDR3 runs 12 residues. With 2 bases removed from V and 6 bases from J, the gap between germline ends came to 7 bases.

V gene TRBV4-2 combines with J gene TRBJ1-2; no firm D call. The starting material was CD4+ T cells from PBMCs cultured with HCoV-229E spike peptides, obtained after COVID-19 vaccination. This TCR derives from a human donor who received a COVID-19 vaccine. In nucleotides, the CDR3 is TGTGCCAGCAGCCAAACTCATGATGGCTACACCTTC. Translation gives CASSQTHDGYTF.